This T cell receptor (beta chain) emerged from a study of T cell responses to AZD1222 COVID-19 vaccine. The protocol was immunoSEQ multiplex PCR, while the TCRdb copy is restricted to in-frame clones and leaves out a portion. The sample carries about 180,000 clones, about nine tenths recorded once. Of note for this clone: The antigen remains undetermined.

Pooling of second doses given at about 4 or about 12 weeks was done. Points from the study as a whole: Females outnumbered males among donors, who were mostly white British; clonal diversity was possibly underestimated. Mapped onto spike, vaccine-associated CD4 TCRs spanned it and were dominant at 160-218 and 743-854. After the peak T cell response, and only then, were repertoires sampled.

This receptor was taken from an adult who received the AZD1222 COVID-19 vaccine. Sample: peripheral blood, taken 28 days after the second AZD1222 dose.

CDR3 residues: CASSLRPQEQPQHF. CDR3 coding DNA: TGTGCCAGCAGCTTGAGGCCACAGGAGCAGCCCCAGCATTTT. The V call is TRBV5-5, the J call TRBJ1-5, with a tentative D call TRBD1 (5 bases). Germline-derived CDR1 and CDR2 are SGHKS and YYEKEE (reference sequence). The CDR3 length is 14 residues. V was trimmed by 1 base and J by 7 bases, leaving 12 bases between them.